These T cell receptor beta chains were read from a single sample in a study of technical replicates of blood from a few donors. TCRdb's table, derived via immunoSEQ multiplex PCR, lists solely in-frame clones and lacks some. Here the sample spans about 94,000 clones, almost 96% being singletons. The sample was T cells isolated from PBMCs. These receptors all come from a human donor in good health. Each CDR3 is given with its conserved first and last residue. Each record gives: J gene, V gene, clone size, D gene, CDR3 protein, CDR3 DNA. D genes are given only for firm matches. Only some rows state a clone size, as once, few, many or a class for expanded clones.

J gene: TRBJ1-2; V gene: TRBV7-3; clone size: once; D gene: TRBD1; CDR3 protein: CASSSTPGTGRFGGYTF; CDR3 DNA: TGTGCCAGCAGCTCGACCCCCGGGACAGGGAGGTTTGGGGGCTACACCTTC
J gene: TRBJ2-2; V gene: TRBV7-3; clone size: .; D gene: TRBD2; CDR3 protein: CASSQGWAGGRTGELFF; CDR3 DNA: TGTGCCAGCAGCCAAGGATGGGCGGGGGGTCGCACCGGGGAGCTGTTTTTT
J gene: TRBJ2-1; V gene: TRBV18; clone size: .; D gene: .; CDR3 protein: CASSPIDSSYNEQFF; CDR3 DNA: TGTGCCAGCTCACCAATCGACAGCTCCTACAATGAGCAGTTCTTC
J gene: TRBJ2-6; V gene: TRBV7-2; clone size: .; D gene: TRBD2; CDR3 protein: CASNTGTSSFSGANVLTF; CDR3 DNA: TGTGCCAGCAACACCGGGACTAGCTCTTTTTCTGGGGCCAACGTCCTGACTTTC
J gene: TRBJ1-2; V gene: TRBV7-9; clone size: once; D gene: .; CDR3 protein: CASSLDSNYGYTF; CDR3 DNA: TGTGCCAGCAGCTTAGACTCCAACTATGGCTACACCTTC
J gene: TRBJ2-3; V gene: TRBV11-3; clone size: .; D gene: .; CDR3 protein: CASSSALRGLRTDTQYF; CDR3 DNA: TGTGCCAGCAGCTCTGCCCTCCGGGGTTTGCGGACAGATACGCAGTATTTT
J gene: TRBJ2-7; V gene: TRBV2; clone size: .; D gene: .; CDR3 protein: CATRLEGGEQYF; CDR3 DNA: TGTGCCACCCGACTTGAAGGCGGCGAGCAGTACTTC
J gene: TRBJ1-5; V gene: TRBV19; clone size: .; D gene: TRBD1; CDR3 protein: CASSITGTVGGPQHF; CDR3 DNA: TGTGCCAGTAGTATCACCGGGACAGTGGGCGGGCCCCAGCATTTT
J gene: TRBJ2-1; V gene: TRBV27; clone size: .; D gene: .; CDR3 protein: CASSLQGSYWNEQFF; CDR3 DNA: TGTGCCAGCAGTTTACAGGGGTCGTATTGGAATGAGCAGTTCTTC
J gene: TRBJ1-3; V gene: TRBV18; clone size: once; D gene: .; CDR3 protein: CASSLRRGSSSGNTIYF; CDR3 DNA: TGTGCCAGCTCACTACGGAGGGGTTCCAGCTCTGGAAACACCATATATTTT
J gene: TRBJ2-2; V gene: TRBV7-6; clone size: .; D gene: .; CDR3 protein: CASSQLRTGELFF; CDR3 DNA: TGTGCCAGCAGCCAACTAAGAACCGGGGAGCTGTTTTTT
J gene: TRBJ2-1; V gene: TRBV28; clone size: .; D gene: .; CDR3 protein: CASSLAGGSLDEQFF; CDR3 DNA: TGTGCCAGCAGTTTAGCTGGGGGCTCCCTCGATGAGCAGTTCTTC
J gene: TRBJ2-7; V gene: TRBV7-2; clone size: .; D gene: .; CDR3 protein: CASSLFSHEQYF; CDR3 DNA: TGTGCCAGCAGCTTATTTAGTCACGAGCAGTACTTC
J gene: TRBJ1-2; V gene: TRBV19; clone size: .; D gene: .; CDR3 protein: CASSLYGGDYGYTF; CDR3 DNA: TGTGCCAGTAGTCTATACGGGGGGGACTATGGCTACACCTTC
J gene: TRBJ2-3; V gene: TRBV28; clone size: .; D gene: TRBD2; CDR3 protein: CASSPQRGGGDTQYF; CDR3 DNA: TGTGCCAGCAGTCCCCAGCGGGGGGGCGGAGATACGCAGTATTTT
J gene: TRBJ1-1; V gene: TRBV19; clone size: .; D gene: .; CDR3 protein: CASTLRGLNTEAFF; CDR3 DNA: TGTGCCAGTACCCTAAGAGGCTTAAACACTGAAGCTTTCTTT
J gene: TRBJ2-1; V gene: TRBV6-4; clone size: .; D gene: TRBD2; CDR3 protein: CASSPSSYPSGRPLNEQFF; CDR3 DNA: TGTGCCAGCAGCCCCTCCTCATACCCTAGCGGGAGGCCCCTTAATGAGCAGTTCTTC
J gene: TRBJ2-7; V gene: TRBV19; clone size: .; D gene: TRBD1; CDR3 protein: CASSIPGTGSYEQYF; CDR3 DNA: TGTGCCAGTAGTATTCCCGGGACAGGGTCCTACGAGCAGTACTTC
J gene: TRBJ2-7; V gene: TRBV4-1; clone size: .; D gene: TRBD2; CDR3 protein: CASRMGLAGDPGHEQYF; CDR3 DNA: TGCGCCAGCAGAATGGGACTAGCGGGAGACCCCGGGCACGAGCAGTACTTC
J gene: TRBJ2-3; V gene: TRBV5-4; clone size: .; D gene: .; CDR3 protein: CASSSQSTDTQYF; CDR3 DNA: TGTGCCAGCAGCTCCCAGAGCACAGATACGCAGTATTTT
J gene: TRBJ1-2; V gene: TRBV14; clone size: once; D gene: TRBD1; CDR3 protein: CASSQEGTGGFDGYTF; CDR3 DNA: TGTGCCAGCAGCCAAGAGGGGACAGGGGGCTTCGATGGCTACACCTTC
J gene: TRBJ1-1; V gene: TRBV7-9; clone size: .; D gene: .; CDR3 protein: CASSRTGIGTEAFF; CDR3 DNA: TGTGCCAGCAGCCGCACAGGGATCGGCACTGAAGCTTTCTTT
J gene: TRBJ2-7; V gene: TRBV10-1; clone size: .; D gene: TRBD2; CDR3 protein: CASSESKLAGSKNYPYEQYF; CDR3 DNA: TGCGCCAGCAGTGAGTCGAAACTAGCGGGATCCAAAAATTACCCCTACGAGCAGTACTTC
J gene: TRBJ1-6; V gene: TRBV7-9; clone size: .; D gene: TRBD1; CDR3 protein: CASSFGDRNSPLHF; CDR3 DNA: TGTGCCAGCAGCTTTGGGGACAGGAATTCACCCCTCCACTTT
J gene: TRBJ2-1; V gene: TRBV18; clone size: .; D gene: TRBD1; CDR3 protein: CASSPPTTGGDEQFF; CDR3 DNA: TGTGCCAGCTCACCACCTACGACAGGGGGCGATGAGCAGTTCTTC
J gene: TRBJ2-7; V gene: TRBV6-5; clone size: .; D gene: .; CDR3 protein: CASSYSNRGSYEQYF; CDR3 DNA: TGTGCCAGCAGTTACTCGAATCGAGGCTCCTACGAGCAGTACTTC
J gene: TRBJ1-5; V gene: TRBV6-6; clone size: .; D gene: .; CDR3 protein: CARDGTLFFPQHF; CDR3 DNA: TGTGCCAGGGACGGGACACTCTTTTTCCCCCAGCATTTT
J gene: TRBJ1-2; V gene: TRBV9; clone size: .; D gene: TRBD1; CDR3 protein: CASSVGQDNYGYTF; CDR3 DNA: TGTGCCAGCAGCGTCGGACAGGATAACTATGGCTACACCTTC
J gene: TRBJ2-5; V gene: TRBV5-1; clone size: .; D gene: .; CDR3 protein: CATGGGPQETQYF; CDR3 DNA: TGCGCCACAGGAGGCGGTCCCCAAGAGACCCAGTACTTC
J gene: TRBJ2-1; V gene: TRBV4-1; clone size: .; D gene: TRBD1; CDR3 protein: CASSHRTGDGYNEQFF; CDR3 DNA: TGCGCCAGCAGCCACCGGACAGGGGATGGCTACAATGAGCAGTTCTTC
J gene: TRBJ1-2; V gene: TRBV27; clone size: .; D gene: TRBD1; CDR3 protein: CASSPQGKYGYTF; CDR3 DNA: TGTGCCAGCAGCCCACAGGGGAAGTATGGCTACACCTTC
J gene: TRBJ2-1; V gene: TRBV29-1; clone size: .; D gene: TRBD2; CDR3 protein: CSGGLADYNEQFF; CDR3 DNA: TGCAGCGGGGGACTAGCGGATTACAATGAGCAGTTCTTC
J gene: TRBJ1-2; V gene: TRBV14; clone size: .; D gene: .; CDR3 protein: CASSQTRLGYTF; CDR3 DNA: TGTGCCAGCAGCCAAACTCGCTTAGGCTACACCTTC
J gene: TRBJ1-5; V gene: TRBV7-2; clone size: .; D gene: TRBD1; CDR3 protein: CASSLAGTDILRNQPQHF; CDR3 DNA: TGTGCCAGCAGCTTAGCCGGGACAGACATCCTCCGCAATCAGCCCCAGCATTTT
J gene: TRBJ1-5; V gene: TRBV27; clone size: .; D gene: .; CDR3 protein: CASSLRDTVPQHF; CDR3 DNA: TGTGCCAGCAGTCTTCGGGATACCGTGCCCCAGCATTTT
J gene: TRBJ2-1; V gene: TRBV10-1; clone size: .; D gene: .; CDR3 protein: CASSEVLVGSYNEQFF; CDR3 DNA: TGCGCCAGCAGTGAAGTACTAGTTGGTTCCTACAATGAGCAGTTCTTC
J gene: TRBJ2-1; V gene: TRBV28; clone size: .; D gene: TRBD2; CDR3 protein: CASTSLGSGRNEQFF; CDR3 DNA: TGTGCCAGCACCTCGTTGGGTAGCGGGAGAAATGAGCAGTTCTTC
J gene: TRBJ2-7; V gene: TRBV7-8; clone size: .; D gene: TRBD2; CDR3 protein: CASSSRTSGSTYEQYF; CDR3 DNA: TGTGCCAGCAGCTCCCGGACTAGCGGGAGTACATACGAGCAGTACTTC
J gene: TRBJ2-7; V gene: TRBV4-2; clone size: .; D gene: .; CDR3 protein: CASSQGPPTSHEQYF; CDR3 DNA: TGTGCCAGCAGCCAAGGTCCGCCGACTAGTCACGAGCAGTACTTC
J gene: TRBJ2-1; V gene: TRBV27; clone size: .; D gene: TRBD1; CDR3 protein: CASSSGPTGHRFF; CDR3 DNA: TGTGCCAGCTCAAGTGGGCCGACAGGGCACAGGTTCTTC
J gene: TRBJ1-5; V gene: TRBV14; clone size: .; D gene: .; CDR3 protein: CASSPGGAANQPQHF; CDR3 DNA: TGTGCCAGCAGCCCGGGGGGGGCCGCGAATCAGCCCCAGCATTTT
J gene: TRBJ2-7; V gene: TRBV7-2; clone size: .; D gene: .; CDR3 protein: CASSGGGTAKSSYEQYF; CDR3 DNA: TGTGCCAGCAGCGGAGGGGGGACAGCAAAGTCTTCCTACGAGCAGTACTTC
J gene: TRBJ2-7; V gene: TRBV5-1; clone size: .; D gene: TRBD2; CDR3 protein: CASSPRPDGGGLAEQYF; CDR3 DNA: TGCGCCAGCAGCCCCCGGCCGGACGGGGGGGGACTAGCGGAGCAGTACTTC
J gene: TRBJ2-2; V gene: TRBV4-1; clone size: .; D gene: .; CDR3 protein: CASSQFQGLTGELFF; CDR3 DNA: TGCGCCAGCAGCCAATTTCAGGGTTTGACCGGGGAGCTGTTTTTT
J gene: TRBJ2-5; V gene: TRBV5-4; clone size: once; D gene: TRBD1; CDR3 protein: CASSLQGAQETQYF; CDR3 DNA: TGTGCCAGCAGCTTACAGGGGGCGCAGGAGACCCAGTACTTC
J gene: TRBJ2-7; V gene: TRBV7-2; clone size: .; D gene: .; CDR3 protein: CASSFREVDEQYF; CDR3 DNA: TGTGCCAGCAGCTTCCGAGAAGTCGACGAGCAGTACTTC
J gene: TRBJ1-2; V gene: TRBV2; clone size: .; D gene: TRBD1; CDR3 protein: CASSNGQGYGYTF; CDR3 DNA: TGTGCCAGCAGCAATGGACAGGGCTATGGCTACACCTTC
J gene: TRBJ2-3; V gene: TRBV19; clone size: .; D gene: TRBD1; CDR3 protein: CASSPRDRSTDTQYF; CDR3 DNA: TGTGCCAGTAGTCCCCGGGACAGAAGCACAGATACGCAGTATTTT
J gene: TRBJ2-3; V gene: TRBV6-1; clone size: .; D gene: TRBD2; CDR3 protein: CASSLRTSEDTQYF; CDR3 DNA: TGTGCCAGCAGTCTACGGACTAGCGAAGATACGCAGTATTTT
J gene: TRBJ2-1; V gene: TRBV19; clone size: once; D gene: .; CDR3 protein: CASSQGGRGSNEQFF; CDR3 DNA: TGTGCCAGTAGTCAGGGGGGCCGGGGTTCGAATGAGCAGTTCTTC
J gene: TRBJ2-2; V gene: TRBV5-6; clone size: .; D gene: .; CDR3 protein: CASSLVSGELFF; CDR3 DNA: TGTGCCAGCAGCTTGGTTAGCGGGGAGCTGTTTTTT
J gene: TRBJ1-4; V gene: TRBV28; clone size: .; D gene: .; CDR3 protein: CASSQRQGEKLFF; CDR3 DNA: TGTGCCAGCTCCCAAAGGCAGGGGGAAAAACTGTTTTTT
J gene: TRBJ2-6; V gene: TRBV5-1; clone size: .; D gene: .; CDR3 protein: CASSLTLTMGSGGANVLTF; CDR3 DNA: TGCGCCAGCAGCTTGACTCTTACGATGGGATCGGGAGGGGCCAACGTCCTGACTTTC
J gene: TRBJ2-5; V gene: TRBV19; clone size: .; D gene: .; CDR3 protein: CASSIMGPGETQYF; CDR3 DNA: TGTGCCAGTAGTATAATGGGGCCAGGAGAGACCCAGTACTTC